This T cell receptor beta chain was recorded in a study of Ad26.COV2.S vaccination and SARS-CoV-2 variants. Study-level information: Once, or twice with 56 days between doses, Ad26.COV2.S was given intramuscularly.

Worth noting for this clone: Antigen specificity is unknown.

Treatment given: around 19 received Ad26.COV2.S at low or high dose, single or two shots; 5 received placebo; per-sample allocation not given. Day 63 after the first vaccine or placebo injection was the time point for sampling. SARS-CoV-2 spike from the Wuhan strain was encoded by the vaccine, an Ad26 vector. Method: immunoSEQ multiplex PCR; TCRdb's copy keeps in-frame clones and lacks some. Of around 400,000 clones detected, 83% appear once; the ten largest clones hold approximately 7%. Trimming pared 3 bases from V and 4 bases from J, leaving 12 bases between. Germline V gene data show CDR1 as PRHDT and CDR2 as FYEKMQ (reference sequence). This CDR3 is 14 amino acids long. The study, taken as a whole, reports: Reported post-vaccination CD8+ and CD4+ T cell responses to spike showed substantial breadth. Estimates derived from TCR breadth and depth analyses may have underestimated total T cell responses.

The material sequenced was peripheral blood, taken in a trial of Ad26.COV2.S vaccine versus placebo. The rearrangement joins TRBV13 to TRBJ2-5; D may be TRBD1 (7 bases). This clonotype was sampled from a person between 18 and 60 years old who received the Ad26.COV2.S COVID-19 vaccine or a placebo. The CDR3 region has the DNA TGTGCCAGCAGCTTTCAGGGGGAGGCAGAGACCCAGTACTTC. The encoded protein is CASSFQGEAETQYF.